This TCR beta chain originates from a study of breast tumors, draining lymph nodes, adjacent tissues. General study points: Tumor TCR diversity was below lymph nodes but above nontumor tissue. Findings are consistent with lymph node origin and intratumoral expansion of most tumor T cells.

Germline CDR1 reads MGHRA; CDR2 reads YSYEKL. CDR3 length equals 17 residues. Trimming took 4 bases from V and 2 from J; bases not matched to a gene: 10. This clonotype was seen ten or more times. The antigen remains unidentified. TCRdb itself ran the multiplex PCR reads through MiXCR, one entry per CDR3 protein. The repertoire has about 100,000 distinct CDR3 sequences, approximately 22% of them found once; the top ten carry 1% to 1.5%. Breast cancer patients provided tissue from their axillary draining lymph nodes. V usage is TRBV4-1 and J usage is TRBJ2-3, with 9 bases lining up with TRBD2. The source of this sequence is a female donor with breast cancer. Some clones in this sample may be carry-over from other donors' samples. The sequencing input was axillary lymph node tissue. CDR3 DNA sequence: TGCGCCAGCAGCCGACTTGGGGTAGCGGGAGCCACAGATACGCAGTATTTT. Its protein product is CASSRLGVAGATDTQYF.